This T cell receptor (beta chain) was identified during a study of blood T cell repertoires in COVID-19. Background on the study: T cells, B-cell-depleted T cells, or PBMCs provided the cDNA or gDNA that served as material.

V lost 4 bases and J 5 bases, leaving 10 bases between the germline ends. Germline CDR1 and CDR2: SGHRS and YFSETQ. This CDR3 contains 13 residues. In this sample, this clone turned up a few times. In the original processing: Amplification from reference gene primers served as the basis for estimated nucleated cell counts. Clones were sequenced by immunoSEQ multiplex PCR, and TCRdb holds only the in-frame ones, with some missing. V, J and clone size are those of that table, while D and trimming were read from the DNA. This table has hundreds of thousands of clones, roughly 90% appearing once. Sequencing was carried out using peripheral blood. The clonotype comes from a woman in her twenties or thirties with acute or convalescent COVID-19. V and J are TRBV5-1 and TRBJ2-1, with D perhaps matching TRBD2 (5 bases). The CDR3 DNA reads TGCGCCAGCAGCAGGACTGTGAACAATGAGCAGTTCTTC. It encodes CASSRTVNNEQFF.